Sequencing of this T cell receptor beta chain was carried out in a study of graft-versus-host responses after intestinal transplantation. Study background: The transplants performed in recipients were multivisceral, liver-intestinal, or isolated intestinal. All recipients were given anti-thymocyte globulin induction, and tacrolimus and steroids were then administered for 2 to 3 years.

CDR1 and CDR2 from the germline V gene are SGHAT and FQNNGV. V was pared by 3 bases and J by 6 bases, with 5 bases between. The CDR3 has 11 residues. On this clone itself: Its target is not known.

General study findings and limits: Among recipient marrow samples, GvH clones were found; some appeared first in ileum or blood.

The data were produced by immunoSEQ multiplex PCR, yet TCRdb's version contains in-frame clones alone and is incomplete. This table has fewer than 110,000 clones, about 87% appearing once. The TCR originated in a human donor who was the organ donor for an intestinal transplant. This sequence joins TRBV11-2 and TRBJ1-1; D is undetermined. The input for sequencing was unstimulated CD4+ T cells sorted from spleen or lymph node cells, taken before transplant. The CDR3 bases are TGTGCCAGCAGCTTCCGGTCTGAAGCTTTCTTT. It yields the protein CASSFRSEAFF.